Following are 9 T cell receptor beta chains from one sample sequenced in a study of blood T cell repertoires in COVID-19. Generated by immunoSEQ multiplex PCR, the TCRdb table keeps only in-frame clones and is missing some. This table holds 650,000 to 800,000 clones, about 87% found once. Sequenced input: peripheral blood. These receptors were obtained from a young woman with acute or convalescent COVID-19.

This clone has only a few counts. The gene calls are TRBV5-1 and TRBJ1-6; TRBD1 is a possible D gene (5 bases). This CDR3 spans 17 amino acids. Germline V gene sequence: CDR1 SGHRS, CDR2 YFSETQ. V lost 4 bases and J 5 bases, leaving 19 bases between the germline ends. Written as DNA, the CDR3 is TGCGCCAGCAGCCTAGAGGTTGGGGGAGGACATAATTCACCCCTCCACTTT. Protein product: CASSLEVGGGHNSPLHF.

DNA for the CDR3: TGTGCCACCAGTGATTTGCAGAGGAAAACCAACTACGAGCAGTACTTC. Its protein product is CATSDLQRKTNYEQYF. The chain links TRBV24-1 to TRBJ2-7, with no clear D. Germline V gene data show CDR1 as KGHDR and CDR2 as SFDVKD. The ends were cut back, 0 bases at V and 3 bases at J, with 14 bases in the middle. This CDR3 comprises 16 residues.

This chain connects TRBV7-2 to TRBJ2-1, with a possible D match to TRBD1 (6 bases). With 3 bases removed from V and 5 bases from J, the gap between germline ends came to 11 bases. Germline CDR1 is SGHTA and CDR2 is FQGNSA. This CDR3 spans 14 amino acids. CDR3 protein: CASSLSRGNNEQFF. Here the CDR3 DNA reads TGTGCCAGCAGCTTGAGCAGGGGTAACAATGAGCAGTTCTTC.

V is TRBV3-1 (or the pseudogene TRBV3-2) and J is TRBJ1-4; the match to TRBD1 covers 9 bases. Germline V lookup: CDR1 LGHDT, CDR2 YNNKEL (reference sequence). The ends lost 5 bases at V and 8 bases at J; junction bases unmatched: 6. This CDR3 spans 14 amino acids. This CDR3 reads CASSGTGGPEKLFF. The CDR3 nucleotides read TGTGCCAGCAGCGGTACAGGGGGCCCGGAAAAACTGTTTTTT.

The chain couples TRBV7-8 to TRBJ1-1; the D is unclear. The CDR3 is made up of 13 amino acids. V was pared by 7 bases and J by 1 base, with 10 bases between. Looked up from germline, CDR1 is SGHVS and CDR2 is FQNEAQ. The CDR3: CASKKMRNTEAFF. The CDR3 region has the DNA TGTGCCAGCAAGAAAATGCGGAACACTGAAGCTTTCTTT. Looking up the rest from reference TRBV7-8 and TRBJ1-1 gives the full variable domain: GAGVSQSPRYKVAKRGQDVALRCDPISGHVSLFWYQQALGQGPEFLTYFQNEAQLDKSGLPSDRFFAERPEGSVSTLKIQRTQQEDSAVYLCASKKMRNTEAFFGQGTRLTVV.

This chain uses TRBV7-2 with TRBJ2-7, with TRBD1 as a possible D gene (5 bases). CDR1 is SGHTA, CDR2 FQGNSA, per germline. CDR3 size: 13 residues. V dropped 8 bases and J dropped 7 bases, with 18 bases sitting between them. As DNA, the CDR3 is TGTGCCAGCCGAAACGCAGGGTTTGAGGAGCAGTACTTC. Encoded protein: CASRNAGFEEQYF. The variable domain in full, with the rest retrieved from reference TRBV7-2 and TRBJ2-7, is GAGVSQSPSNKVTEKGKDVELRCDPISGHTALYWYRQSLGQGLEFLIYFQGNSAPDKSGLPSDRFSAERTGGSVSTLTIQRTQQEDSAVYLCASRNAGFEEQYFGPGTRLTVT.

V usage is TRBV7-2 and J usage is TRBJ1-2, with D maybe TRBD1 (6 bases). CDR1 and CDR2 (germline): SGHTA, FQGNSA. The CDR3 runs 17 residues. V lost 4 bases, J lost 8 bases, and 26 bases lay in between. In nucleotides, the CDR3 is TGTGCCAGCAGCTACCTCTTAAACGACAGGCCCCGGGGAGGCTACACCTTC. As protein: CASSYLLNDRPRGGYTF.

CDR3 protein: CASSEDPGLNQPQHF. CDR3 nucleotide sequence: TGTGCCAGCAGTGAAGACCCAGGGCTCAATCAGCCCCAGCATTTT. V gene TRBV6-1 combines with J gene TRBJ1-5; tentatively, D is TRBD1 (5 bases). The CDR3 consists of 15 residues. With 1 base removed from V and 3 bases from J, the gap between germline ends came to 10 bases. The germline gives CDR1 MNHNS, CDR2 SASEGT.

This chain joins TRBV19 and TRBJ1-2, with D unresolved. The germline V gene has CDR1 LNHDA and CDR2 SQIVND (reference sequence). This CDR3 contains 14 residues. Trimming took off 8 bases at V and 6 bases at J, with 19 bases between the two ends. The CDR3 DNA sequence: TGTGCCAGTCAATCCTGGGGAGTCAACCATGGCTACACCTTC. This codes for CASQSWGVNHGYTF.